This is a list of T cell receptor beta chains from one sample in a study of blood T cell repertoires in COVID-19. TCRdb keeps only in-frame clones here, not all; method: immunoSEQ multiplex PCR. This sample yields about 160,000 clones, of which about 91% are seen a single time; around 4% belongs to the top ten. Sequenced: peripheral blood. All receptors come from a woman aged 55-69 years who had recovered from COVID-19. The CDR3 runs from the conserved cysteine through the conserved F or W. A D gene is named only where the DNA matches it firmly. Some rows have no size entry. The others give once, few or many, or a class for an expanded clone.

>15|TRBJ2-3|TRBD2|TRBV3-1/TRBV3-2|.
CASSQPGLGSDTQYF
TGTGCCAGCAGCCAACCAGGACTAGGATCAGATACGCAGTATTTT
>12|TRBJ1-5|.|TRBV12-3/TRBV12-4|.
CASSTDNQPQHF
TGTGCCAGCAGTACTGACAATCAGCCCCAGCATTTT
>17|TRBJ2-1|TRBD2|TRBV6-4|.
CASSEAGTSWSYNEQFF
TGTGCCAGCAGTGAAGCCGGGACTAGCTGGTCCTACAATGAGCAGTTCTTC
>19|TRBJ2-1|TRBD2|TRBV7-6|.
CASSPRLAGAARGNNEQFF
TGTGCCAGCAGCCCCCGACTAGCGGGGGCGGCGAGGGGAAACAATGAGCAGTTCTTC
>15|TRBJ2-1|TRBD2|TRBV5-4|.
CASSLAGGRENEQFF
TGTGCCAGCAGCTTAGCGGGGGGGCGTGAAAATGAGCAGTTCTTC
>12|TRBJ1-3|.|TRBV29-1|.
CSVLGSGNTIYF
TGCAGCGTTCTAGGCTCTGGAAACACCATATATTTT
>11|TRBJ2-7|.|TRBV20-1|.
CSARRSYEQYF
TGCAGTGCGAGACGGTCCTACGAGCAGTACTTC
>17|TRBJ2-1|.|TRBV27|.
CASSLSWGGITYNEQFF
TGTGCCAGCAGTTTATCGTGGGGGGGCATAACCTACAATGAGCAGTTCTTC
>12|TRBJ1-2|.|TRBV28|.
CASSLKRDGYTF
TGTGCCAGCAGTTTAAAACGCGATGGCTACACCTTC
>16|TRBJ1-6|TRBD1|TRBV28|.
CASSTFPGQGRSPLHF
TGTGCCAGCAGTACCTTCCCCGGACAGGGGCGCTCACCCCTCCACTTT
>13|TRBJ2-5|.|TRBV4-3|.
CASSRREKETQYF
TGCGCCAGCAGCCGTAGAGAAAAAGAGACCCAGTACTTC
>14|TRBJ2-7|TRBD1|TRBV5-1|once
CASSFGTGGNEQYF
TGCGCCAGCAGCTTCGGGACAGGGGGCAACGAGCAGTACTTC
>12|TRBJ2-5|.|TRBV6-2/TRBV6-3|.
CASSPLKETQYF
TGTGCCAGCAGCCCGCTAAAAGAGACCCAGTACTTC
>15|TRBJ2-1|TRBD1|TRBV29-1|.
CSVSGTGDSYNEQFF
TGCAGCGTTTCGGGGACAGGGGACTCCTACAATGAGCAGTTCTTC
>13|TRBJ2-2|TRBD2|TRBV11-3|.
CASSWTSLGELFF
TGTGCCAGCAGCTGGACTAGTCTCGGGGAGCTGTTTTTT
>14|TRBJ2-7|.|TRBV7-2|.
CASTPGGLNYEQYF
TGTGCCAGCACCCCTGGGGGGTTAAACTACGAGCAGTACTTC